This T cell receptor (beta chain) comes out of a study of blood T cell repertoires in COVID-19. In the study overall: T cells, B-cell-depleted T cells, or PBMCs supplied cDNA or gDNA.

Germline CDR1 and CDR2: KGHDR and SFDVKD. The V segment lost 3 bases and the J segment 7 bases; nucleotides outside the gene matches: 4. The CDR3 spans 13 residues. Authors' data handling: For nucleated cells, counts were estimated from reference gene primer amplification. The method was immunoSEQ multiplex PCR; TCRdb's version includes in-frame clones alone and lacks a portion of them. For V, J and clone size, that table is used; D and trimming come from the DNA. This sample has fewer than 35,000 clones, with around 82% found just once. The chain has TRBV24-1 and TRBJ2-5; 7 positions agree with TRBD2. The TCR originated in a man older than 75 with active or convalescent COVID-19. Material for sequencing was peripheral blood. The CDR3 DNA follows: TGTGCCACCAGTGATGTTGGGGGGGGGACCCAGTACTTC. Its translation is CATSDVGGGTQYF.